This T cell receptor (beta chain) was profiled in a study of T cell responses to AZD1222 COVID-19 vaccine. Pooling covered second doses at about 4 or about 12 weeks. In the case of this clone: Its antigen is undetermined.

Data came from immunoSEQ multiplex PCR; TCRdb stores just in-frame clones and leaves some out. Of roughly 200,000 clones in the sample, approximately 91% were seen once. Study-wide results and limits: Nearly half of spike-specific TCRs reportedly target variant regions that are unmutated in the B.1.351 and B.1.1.7 variants. The study identified only a handful of AZD1222 recipients as seropositive at baseline. The breadth and depth of Spike-specific TCRs increased once two AZD1222 doses had been given.

The CDR3 contains 14 residues. The V gene end was trimmed by 2 bases and the J gene end by 1 base; junction bases not matched to a gene: 2. Germline V gene lookup returns CDR1 LGHDT and CDR2 YNNKEL (reference sequence). The sequences come from peripheral blood, collected 28 days after the second AZD1222 dose. The J gene is TRBJ2-7, the V gene TRBV3-1 (or the pseudogene TRBV3-2); 7 nucleotides agree with TRBD2. This receptor was taken from an adult who received the AZD1222 COVID-19 vaccine. CDR3: CASSQSGASYEQYF. CDR3 coding DNA: TGTGCCAGCAGCCAAAGCGGGGCGTCCTACGAGCAGTACTTC.